The rows below give T cell receptor beta chains drawn from one sample of a study of human T cells and chemical hapten exposure. TCRdb re-derived calls from the RACE reads in MiXCR, one entry per CDR3 protein. The data show 150,000 to 200,000 distinct CDR3 sequences, under 25% seen once. The sequenced sample was whole blood, obtained in connection with sensitization to the hapten diphenylcyclopropenone (DPC). The source is a woman aged 50 to 65 with alopecia areata. Some clones in this sample may be carry-over from other donors' samples. Each CDR3 is given with its conserved first and last residue. D genes are given only for firm matches. Clone size is stated in some rows and not others, as once, few, many or a class when expanded.

v_call	clone_size	j_call	d_call	cdr3_aa	cdr3_nt
TRBV7-8	many	TRBJ1-1	-	CASSSTGNTEAFF	TGTGCCAGCAGCTCGACAGGGAACACTGAAGCTTTCTTT
TRBV20-1	few	TRBJ2-4	TRBD2	CSARPTGGGWIQYF	TGCAGTGCTAGACCCACCGGGGGGGGTTGGATTCAGTACTTC
TRBV9	many	TRBJ1-5	-	CASSVGPRDQPQHF	TGTGCCAGCAGCGTAGGGCCCCGGGACCAGCCCCAGCATTTT
TRBV5-1	-	TRBJ1-2	TRBD1	CASSTEPGGSPSYGYTF	TGCGCCAGCAGCACGGAACCAGGGGGCTCGCCATCCTATGGCTACACCTTC
TRBV29-1	many	TRBJ1-2	TRBD1	CSVGDRAGYGYTF	TGCAGCGTTGGTGACAGGGCGGGCTATGGCTACACCTTC
TRBV20-1	-	TRBJ2-1	-	CSARDVRASYNEQFF	TGCAGTGCTAGAGATGTGCGGGCCTCCTACAATGAGCAGTTCTTC
TRBV5-8	few	TRBJ2-5	-	CASSSGRQKQETQYF	TGTGCCAGCAGCTCGGGAAGACAGAAACAAGAGACCCAGTACTTC
TRBV5-1	-	TRBJ2-3	TRBD2	CASSPRTSDTDTQYF	TGCGCCAGCAGCCCGAGGACTAGCGACACAGATACGCAGTATTTT
TRBV20-1	-	TRBJ2-1	-	CSAPPAESPYNEQFF	TGCAGTGCCCCCCCAGCGGAGTCCCCTTACAATGAGCAGTTCTTC
TRBV10-2	-	TRBJ2-7	-	CASLAVYEQYF	TGCGCCAGCCTGGCAGTCTACGAGCAGTACTTC
TRBV11-1	-	TRBJ1-1	-	CASSASPNTEAFF	TGTGCCAGCAGCGCGAGCCCGAACACTGAAGCTTTCTTT
TRBV20-1	many	TRBJ2-7	TRBD1	CSAKDRGHQYEQYF	TGCAGTGCTAAAGACAGGGGGCATCAATACGAGCAGTACTTC
TRBV2	few	TRBJ2-3	-	CASRGITDTQYF	TGTGCCAGCAGGGGGATCACAGATACGCAGTATTTT
TRBV20-1	few	TRBJ2-1	TRBD2	CSASGTYNEQFF	TGCAGTGCCAGCGGGACCTACAATGAGCAGTTCTTC
TRBV9	-	TRBJ1-1	-	CASSVAGGDKRFF	TGTGCCAGCAGCGTAGCAGGCGGGGACAAGCGATTCTTT
TRBV5-1	once	TRBJ1-1	-	CASSSGRNPNTEAFF	TGCGCCAGCAGCTCCGGGCGGAATCCGAACACTGAAGCTTTCTTT
TRBV7-2	-	TRBJ2-1	TRBD2	CASSTGLAPNEQFF	TGTGCCAGCAGCACGGGACTAGCGCCCAATGAGCAGTTCTTC
TRBV6-2/TRBV6-3	few	TRBJ1-5	-	CASSYSRRDLNQPQHF	TGTGCCAGCAGTTACTCGAGGCGGGACCTCAATCAGCCCCAGCATTTT
TRBV5-1	-	TRBJ2-1	TRBD2	CASSSSYPLAGHKRSSYNEQFF	TGCGCCAGCAGCTCCTCCTACCCACTAGCGGGCCATAAGCGAAGCTCCTACAATGAGCAGTTCTTC
TRBV7-3	few	TRBJ1-1	-	CASSQSGVLNTEAFF	TGTGCCAGCAGCCAATCCGGGGTCCTGAACACTGAAGCTTTCTTT
TRBV20-1	-	TRBJ2-1	-	CSALRDNWLFF	TGCAGTGCCCTCCGGGACAACTGGCTGTTCTTC
TRBV7-2	few	TRBJ2-7	-	CASSLAPGYGAYEQYF	TGTGCCAGCAGCTTAGCGCCGGGATATGGTGCTTACGAGCAGTACTTC
TRBV20-1	-	TRBJ1-6	-	CSARDGDSPLHF	TGCAGTGCTAGAGATGGAGATTCACCCCTCCACTTT
TRBV21-1	-	TRBJ2-7	-	CASSKGSTSGSPYYYEQYF	TGTGCCAGCAGCAAAGGAAGTACTAGCGGGAGCCCCTATTACTACGAGCAGTACTTC
TRBV12-3/TRBV12-4	-	TRBJ2-1	-	CASSLSPDNEQFF	TGTGCCAGCAGTTTAAGCCCCGACAATGAGCAGTTCTTC
TRBV2	few	TRBJ2-2	-	CASSERGANTGELFF	TGTGCCAGCAGTGAAAGGGGGGCTAACACCGGGGAGCTGTTTTTT
TRBV6-5	-	TRBJ1-1	-	CASSSIVFSRITEAFF	TGTGCCAGCAGTTCCATCGTCTTCAGCCGGATCACTGAAGCTTTCTTT
TRBV27	few	TRBJ2-2	-	CASSRPDGELFF	TGTGCCAGCAGCCGGCCCGACGGGGAGCTGTTTTTT
TRBV9	-	TRBJ2-7	-	CASSPTGGGGPYEQYF	TGTGCCAGCAGCCCCACCGGGGGAGGAGGCCCCTACGAGCAGTACTTC
TRBV7-3	few	TRBJ2-3	TRBD1	CASSLLPGTGTDTQYF	TGTGCCAGCAGCTTACTCCCCGGGACAGGGACAGATACGCAGTATTTT
TRBV20-1	many	TRBJ2-5	-	CSARPGLETQYF	TGCAGTGCTAGACCTGGCCTGGAGACCCAGTACTTC
TRBV20-1	-	TRBJ2-3	-	CSARGRGSPDTQYF	TGCAGTGCTAGAGGACGGGGCAGCCCAGATACGCAGTATTTT
TRBV4-2	-	TRBJ1-2	-	CASSPPPEDYTF	TGTGCCAGCAGCCCACCACCGGAGGACTACACCTTC
TRBV6-5	-	TRBJ1-1	-	CASSPDKGVLGEAFF	TGTGCCAGCAGCCCTGACAAGGGGGTTTTGGGCGAAGCTTTCTTT
TRBV6-6	-	TRBJ2-3	TRBD2	CASRSPGLAGDTQYF	TGTGCCAGCAGAAGCCCCGGACTAGCGGGAGATACGCAGTATTTT
TRBV6-2/TRBV6-3	many	TRBJ2-3	-	CASSLLTDTQYF	TGTGCCAGCAGTCTACTCACAGATACGCAGTATTTT
TRBV28	few	TRBJ2-7	TRBD2	CASRTPRGGGSYEQYF	TGTGCCAGCAGGACCCCCCGGGGGGGGGGCAGCTACGAGCAGTACTTC
TRBV7-9	-	TRBJ1-4	TRBD1	CASSPGTGTREAELFF	TGTGCCAGCAGCCCCGGGACAGGGACCAGGGAGGCGGAACTGTTTTTT
TRBV27	-	TRBJ2-7	TRBD2	CASRPSGGPYEQYF	TGTGCCAGCAGGCCTAGCGGAGGGCCCTACGAGCAGTACTTC
TRBV2	few	TRBJ2-7	TRBD2	CASSTSGTSYEQYF	TGTGCCAGCAGTACTAGCGGGACCTCCTACGAGCAGTACTTC
TRBV27	few	TRBJ2-1	TRBD2	CASSLLLAGGPHEQFF	TGTGCCAGCAGTTTATTGCTAGCGGGAGGGCCCCATGAGCAGTTCTTC
TRBV24-1	few	TRBJ2-1	-	CATSSNTGTHFWTSYNEQFF	TGTGCCACCAGCTCCAACACCGGGACTCATTTTTGGACGTCCTACAATGAGCAGTTCTTC
TRBV3-1	few	TRBJ2-5	-	CASSQLSPEETQYF	TGTGCCAGCAGCCAACTAAGTCCCGAAGAGACCCAGTACTTC
TRBV5-1	many	TRBJ2-1	TRBD1	CASSLEQGYNEQFF	TGCGCCAGCAGCTTGGAACAGGGGTACAATGAGCAGTTCTTC
TRBV5-4	-	TRBJ1-4	-	CASSLAGPGDEKLFF	TGTGCCAGCAGCTTGGCAGGGCCCGGGGATGAAAAACTGTTTTTT
TRBV3-1	few	TRBJ1-3	TRBD1	CASSQPQGGTGNTIYF	TGTGCCAGCAGCCAACCTCAAGGGGGCACTGGAAACACCATATATTTT
TRBV20-1	few	TRBJ2-5	-	CSANGGGSVQETQYF	TGCAGTGCTAATGGAGGGGGCTCAGTCCAAGAGACCCAGTACTTC
TRBV16	few	TRBJ2-1	-	CASSQRDEQFF	TGTGCCAGCAGCCAGAGGGATGAGCAGTTCTTC
TRBV15	-	TRBJ1-1	-	CATKEMQETEAFF	TGTGCCACCAAGGAGATGCAGGAAACTGAAGCTTTCTTT
TRBV20-1	few	TRBJ1-6	-	CSARPSVVQNSPLHF	TGCAGTGCTAGACCTAGCGTAGTTCAGAATTCACCCCTCCACTTT
TRBV7-6	-	TRBJ2-7	-	CASSPLEGGSYEQYF	TGTGCCAGCAGCCCCCTAGAGGGCGGGTCCTACGAGCAGTACTTC
TRBV20-1	-	TRBJ2-2	-	CSASWPNTGELFF	TGCAGTGCATCGTGGCCCAACACCGGGGAGCTGTTTTTT
TRBV20-1	-	TRBJ2-1	-	CSARDSQGYNEQFF	TGCAGTGCTAGAGATTCGCAGGGATACAATGAGCAGTTCTTC
TRBV27	-	TRBJ2-1	-	CASSSWASYNEQFF	TGTGCCAGCAGTTCGTGGGCCTCCTACAATGAGCAGTTCTTC
TRBV7-6	many	TRBJ2-7	-	CASSDDIYEQYF	TGTGCCAGTTCTGACGACATCTACGAGCAGTACTTC
TRBV28	-	TRBJ2-1	TRBD2	CASSVAGGLRNEQFF	TGTGCCAGCAGCGTAGCGGGAGGGTTACGGAATGAGCAGTTCTTC